The 19 T cell receptor beta chains given below trace back to one sample, sequenced in a study of blood T cell repertoires in COVID-19. Method: immunoSEQ multiplex PCR; TCRdb's copy keeps in-frame clones and lacks some. The table shows a few hundred thousand clones, with more than 75% occurring only once. Sequencing was performed on PBMCs or T cells enriched from blood (not recorded which). The receptors originated from a woman aged 45-65 years who had recovered from COVID-19.

This chain connects TRBV5-1 to TRBJ1-2; 7 nucleotides align to TRBD1. Germline CDR1 and CDR2: SGHRS and YFSETQ. The V segment lost 4 bases and the J segment 4 bases; nucleotides outside the gene matches: 10. The CDR3 is 15 residues long. This CDR3 reads CASSVGTAGPYGYTF. The CDR3 region has the DNA TGCGCCAGCAGCGTGGGGACAGCCGGACCCTATGGCTACACCTTC. Drawing the rest from reference TRBV5-1 and TRBJ1-2, the complete variable domain is KAGVTQTPRYLIKTRGQQVTLSCSPISGHRSVSWYQQTPGQGLQFLFEYFSETQRNKGNFPGRFSGRQFSNSRSEMNVSTLELGDSALYLCASSVGTAGPYGYTFGSGTRLTVV.

V is TRBV5-5 and J is TRBJ2-7, with 9 bases that match TRBD1. The CDR3 covers 15 residues. V lost 3 bases to trimming and J lost 7 bases; unmatched junction nucleotides: 11. Germline V gene lookup returns CDR1 SGHKS and CDR2 YYEKEE (reference sequence). CDR3 loop: CASSSEWTGEIEQYF. In nucleotides, the CDR3 is TGTGCCAGCAGCTCGGAATGGACAGGGGAAATAGAGCAGTACTTC.

Here the CDR3 DNA reads TGTGCCAGCAGGTCTGGGGAGACTGAAGCTTTCTTT. It codes for CASRSGETEAFF. The chain is built from TRBV2 and TRBJ1-1; unclear D gene. V lost 6 bases and J 5 bases, leaving 10 bases between the germline ends. This CDR3 contains 12 residues. Germline V CDR1 and CDR2: SNHLY, FYNNEI.

The rearrangement links TRBV6-5 to TRBJ1-2; TRBD1 is a possible D gene (5 bases). V dropped 2 bases and J dropped 5 bases, with 9 bases sitting between them. CDR1 and CDR2 from the germline V gene are MNHEY and SVGAGI. The CDR3 sequence is 13 residues long. The CDR3, as DNA: TGTGCCAGCAGTTACGGGGGGGAGTATGGCTACACCTTC. Protein product: CASSYGGEYGYTF.

The chain links TRBV10-3 to TRBJ2-7, with TRBD2 matching 8 bases. The CDR3 is made up of 17 amino acids. CDR1 ENHRY and CDR2 SYGVKD come from the germline V gene. Trimming cost V 4 bases and J 1 base; bases outside gene matches: 12. CDR3 coding DNA: TGTGCCATCAGTGGGGGTTGGGGTAGCGGGGCATCCTACGAGCAGTACTTC. The encoded protein is CAISGGWGSGASYEQYF.

V and J are TRBV27 and TRBJ2-2; D call uncertain. Trimming shortened V by 5 bases and J by 0 bases, and 16 bases separated the two germline ends. The CDR3 length is 17 residues. Germline lookup yields CDR1 MNHEY and CDR2 SMNVEV (reference sequence). CDR3 nucleotide sequence: TGTGCCAGCAGTCCTCGGGTCTATTTCGCGAACACCGGGGAGCTGTTTTTT. Its protein product is CASSPRVYFANTGELFF.

The chain uses TRBV11-2 and TRBJ1-1, with TRBD1 matching 7 bases. The CDR3 runs to 13 residues. V lost 5 bases, J lost 4 bases, and 4 bases stayed unmatched. Germline assignment: CDR1 SGHAT and CDR2 FQNNGV. This CDR3 is CASSEDRVTEAFF. CDR3 bases: TGTGCCAGCAGCGAAGACAGGGTCACTGAAGCTTTCTTT.

This chain uses TRBV2 with TRBJ1-4, with 7 bases identical to TRBD1. Germline CDR1 SNHLY, CDR2 FYNNEI. The CDR3 length is 17 residues. The V and J ends lost 2 bases and 7 bases, in that order; junction bases with no gene match: 13. CDR3 bases: TGTGCCAGCAGTGAATTTAGGGCCGACAGGGTCGGTGAAAAACTGTTTTTT. This codes for CASSEFRADRVGEKLFF. Using reference TRBV2 and TRBJ1-4 for the parts outside the CDR3, the full variable domain is EPEVTQTPSHQVTQMGQEVILRCVPISNHLYFYWYRQILGQKVEFLVSFYNNEISEKSEIFDDQFSVERPDGSNFTLKIRSTKLEDSAMYFCASSEFRADRVGEKLFFGSGTQLSVL.

The CDR3 DNA sequence: TGTGCCAGCGGACAGCCTCACCGGGGTGAAAAACTGTTTTTT. It specifies CASGQPHRGEKLFF. The chain couples TRBV28 to TRBJ1-4, with D perhaps matching TRBD1 (6 bases). The germline V gene has CDR1 MDHEN and CDR2 SYDVKM. The CDR3 sequence is 14 residues long. Trimming cost V 8 bases and J 7 bases, with 17 bases left between them. Full variable domain (rest looked up from reference TRBV28 and TRBJ1-4): DVKVTQSSRYLVKRTGEKVFLECVQDMDHENMFWYRQDPGLGLRLIYFSYDVKMKEKGDIPEGYSVSREKKERFSLILESASTNQTSMYLCASGQPHRGEKLFFGSGTQLSVL.

The chain carries TRBV28 and TRBJ2-7, with 8 positions matching TRBD2. The CDR3 has 15 residues. CDR1 and CDR2 from the germline V gene are MDHEN and SYDVKM. V lost 4 bases to trimming and J lost 4 bases; unmatched junction nucleotides: 9. The CDR3 nucleotides read TGTGCCAGCAGTTCCCCCGGGAGGGGCAGGTACGAGCAGTACTTC. This translates into CASSSPGRGRYEQYF.

The genes are TRBV27 and TRBJ2-5, with TRBD1 matching over 11 bases. The CDR3 consists of 17 residues. CDR1 is MNHEY, CDR2 SMNVEV, per germline (reference sequence). Unmatched junction bases numbered 9, after V lost 4 bases and J lost 2 bases. DNA of the CDR3: TGTGCCAGCAGTTCATCCCATGGGACAGGGGGTCAAGAGACCCAGTACTTC. Its translation is CASSSSHGTGGQETQYF.

This clone was recorded once. The chain couples TRBV2 to TRBJ2-5; possibly TRBD2 for D (6 bases). Germline V lookup: CDR1 SNHLY, CDR2 FYNNEI. The length of the CDR3 is 14 residues. V lost 5 bases, J lost 7 bases, and 17 bases lay in between. CDR3 region: CASSLGSGVGTQYF. The CDR3 DNA reads TGTGCCAGCAGTTTGGGGTCGGGAGTTGGGACCCAGTACTTC.

V and J are TRBV19 and TRBJ1-5; perhaps TRBD1 as D (6 bases). The germline V gene has CDR1 LNHDA and CDR2 SQIVND (reference sequence). The V and J ends lost 7 bases and 5 bases respectively, with 15 bases between them. CDR3 length equals 14 residues. CDR3 loop: CASTFSGGHQPQHF. CDR3 nucleotides: TGTGCCAGTACATTTAGCGGGGGGCATCAGCCCCAGCATTTT.

This clone was counted a few times. The chain combines TRBV5-4 with TRBJ1-2, with D tentatively TRBD1 (5 bases). Germline CDR1 is SGHNT and CDR2 is YYREEE (reference sequence). V lost 5 bases, J lost 3 bases, and 14 bases lay in between. The CDR3 covers 14 residues. The CDR3 DNA reads TGTGCCAGCAGGGTTGGGCAGGGCTACTATGGCTACACCTTC. Its translation: CASRVGQGYYGYTF.

V and J are TRBV9 and TRBJ1-2, with a possible D match to TRBD1 (5 bases). The germline V gene has CDR1 SGDLS and CDR2 YYNGEE. This CDR3 comprises 17 residues. V lost 4 bases and J 2 bases, leaving 21 bases between the germline ends. DNA of the CDR3: TGTGCCAGCAGCCCCGACGTTGTCAGGGATAGGAACTATGGCTACACCTTC. Its translation: CASSPDVVRDRNYGYTF.

The chain couples TRBV4-3 to TRBJ1-5, with TRBD1 identical over 7 bases. The CDR3 extends over 17 amino acids. Germline CDR1 reads LGHNA; CDR2 reads YSLEER. V dropped 0 bases and J dropped 6; count of bases not matched to a gene: 11. CDR3 amino acids: CASSQEFDREATQPQHF. The CDR3, as DNA: TGCGCCAGCAGCCAAGAATTCGACAGGGAAGCCACTCAGCCCCAGCATTTT.

The chain employs TRBV30 and TRBJ2-1, with 9 bases aligning to TRBD2. This CDR3 is 15 amino acids long. V lost 0 bases to trimming and J lost 8 bases; unmatched junction nucleotides: 8. Germline V gene sequence: CDR1 GTSNPN, CDR2 SVGIG (reference sequence). The CDR3 DNA reads as TGTGCCTGGAGTGTACCGGCTAGCGGGGTTGATGAGCAGTTCTTC. Translating gives CAWSVPASGVDEQFF.

The chain uses TRBV28 and TRBJ1-4, with 8 bases that match TRBD1. Trimming cost V 4 bases and J 6 bases; bases outside gene matches: 7. The CDR3 has 15 amino acids. In germline, CDR1 is MDHEN, CDR2 SYDVKM. Here the CDR3 reads CASSSGGSGDEKLFF. CDR3 bases: TGTGCCAGCAGTTCAGGGGGCTCGGGTGATGAAAAACTGTTTTTT.

The rearrangement uses TRBV7-9 and TRBJ2-7; 7 bases map to TRBD1. Trimming at V came to 5 bases and at J to 0 bases, leaving 13 bases not matched to a gene. The CDR3 is 17 amino acids. Germline CDR1 and CDR2: SEHNR and FQNEAQ (reference sequence). In DNA form, the CDR3 reads TGTGCCAGCAGCCCGCCCCGGGGACAGCGAAGCTCCTACGAGCAGTACTTC. It specifies CASSPPRGQRSSYEQYF.